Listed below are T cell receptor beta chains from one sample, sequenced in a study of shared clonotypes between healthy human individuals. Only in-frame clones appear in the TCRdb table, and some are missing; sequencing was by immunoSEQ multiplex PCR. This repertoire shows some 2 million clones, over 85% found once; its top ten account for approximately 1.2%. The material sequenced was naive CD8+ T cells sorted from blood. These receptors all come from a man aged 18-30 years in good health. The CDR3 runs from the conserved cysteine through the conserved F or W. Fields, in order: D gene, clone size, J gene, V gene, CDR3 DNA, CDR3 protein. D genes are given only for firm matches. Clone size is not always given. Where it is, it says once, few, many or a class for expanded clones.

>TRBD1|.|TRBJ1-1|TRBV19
TGTGCCAGTATCCTGACAGGGGGTCCGGTCACTGAAGCTTTCTTT
CASILTGGPVTEAFF
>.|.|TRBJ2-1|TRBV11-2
TGTGCCAGCAGCCTGCTACGGCGGGTCTACAATGAGCAGTTCTTC
CASSLLRRVYNEQFF
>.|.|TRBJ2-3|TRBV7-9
TGTGCCAGCAGCCCTTGGGTTACCAACACAGATACGCAGTATTTT
CASSPWVTNTDTQYF
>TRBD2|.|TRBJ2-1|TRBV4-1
TGCGCCAGCAGCCAAGTATGGCTAGCGGATTCCTACAATGAGCAGTTCTTC
CASSQVWLADSYNEQFF
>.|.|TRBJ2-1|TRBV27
TGTGCCACTACATCAGCGGAATACTCCTACAATGAGCAGTTCTTC
CATTSAEYSYNEQFF
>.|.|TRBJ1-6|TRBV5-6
TGTGCCAGCAGCTCAACGGACAATAATTATTCACCCCTCCACTTT
CASSSTDNNYSPLHF
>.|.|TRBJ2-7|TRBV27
TGTGCCAGCAGTCATCAGGGTTACGAGCAGTACTTC
CASSHQGYEQYF
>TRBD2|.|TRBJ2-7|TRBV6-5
TGTGCCAGCAGTTACTCGAAAGCGGGAGCCTACGAGCAGTACTTC
CASSYSKAGAYEQYF
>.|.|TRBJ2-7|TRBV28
TGTGCCAGCAGTCAACGGACCCAAACCTACGAGCAGTACTTC
CASSQRTQTYEQYF
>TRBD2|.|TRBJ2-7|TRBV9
TGTGCCAGCAGCACGGGACTAGCGGGGTACGAGCAGTACTTC
CASSTGLAGYEQYF
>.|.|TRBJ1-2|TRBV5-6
TGTGCCAGCAGCTTGGCAGGGGTTAAGGGCTATGGCTACACCTTC
CASSLAGVKGYGYTF
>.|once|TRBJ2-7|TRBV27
TGTGCCAGCAGTTTAATCTCGGGCGAGCAGTACTTC
CASSLISGEQYF
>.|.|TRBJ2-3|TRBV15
TGTGCCACCAGCAGAGATACTCAATGGCGGGTCATCACAGATACGCAGTATTTT
CATSRDTQWRVITDTQYF
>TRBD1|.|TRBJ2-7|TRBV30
TGTGCCTGGAAAGAGCGACGGGACAGGGGGCGCGAGCAGTACTTC
CAWKERRDRGREQYF
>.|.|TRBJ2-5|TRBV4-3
TGCGCCAGCAGCCAAGAGCCTGGCGACCGGGAGACCCAGTACTTC
CASSQEPGDRETQYF
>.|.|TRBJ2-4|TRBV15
TGTGCCACCAGCCGGGGGGCTGGGTGGGAAAACATTCAGTACTTC
CATSRGAGWENIQYF
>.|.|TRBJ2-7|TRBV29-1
TGCAGCTCCCGGGACGGAGCCTACGAGCAGTACTTC
CSSRDGAYEQYF
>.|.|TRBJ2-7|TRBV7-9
TGTGCCAGCAGCTTAAGTACTTACGAGCAGTACTTC
CASSLSTYEQYF
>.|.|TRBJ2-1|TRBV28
TGTGCCAGCAGTTCTCGTGCTTCCCCAAACAATGAGCAGTTCTTC
CASSSRASPNNEQFF
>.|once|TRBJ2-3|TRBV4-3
TGCGCCAGCAGCCAAGATTGGGAAACTACGCAGTATTTT
CASSQDWETTQYF
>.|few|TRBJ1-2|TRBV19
TGTGCCAGTAGTACGCCGACAGCCAGGGCAGGGGATGGCTACACCTTC
CASSTPTARAGDGYTF
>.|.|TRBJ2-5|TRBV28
TGTGCCAGCAGTTTTGACGGTTTCCAAGAGACCCAGTACTTC
CASSFDGFQETQYF
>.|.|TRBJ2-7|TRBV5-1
TGCGCCAGCAGCTTGGGCCTTAACTACGAGCAGTACTTC
CASSLGLNYEQYF
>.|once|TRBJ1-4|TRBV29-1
TGCAGCCCCCAACCCACGCCGAATGAAAAACTGTTTTTT
CSPQPTPNEKLFF
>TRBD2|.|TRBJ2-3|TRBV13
TGTGCCAGCAGCTTACGAGCTAGCGGGGGTTACACAGATACGCAGTATTTT
CASSLRASGGYTDTQYF
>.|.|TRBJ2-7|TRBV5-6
TGTGCCAGCAGCCCGGGACCGGGCTACGAGCAGTACTTC
CASSPGPGYEQYF
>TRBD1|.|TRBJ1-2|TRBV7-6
TGTGCCAGCAGCCCCGGGACAGGGAATGGCTACACCTTC
CASSPGTGNGYTF
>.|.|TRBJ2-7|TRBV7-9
TGTGCCAGCAGTCCCACCGGGAATTACGAGCAGTACTTC
CASSPTGNYEQYF
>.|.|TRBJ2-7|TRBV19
TGTGCCAGTAGTTACCCAGGCCTCTCCTACGAGCAGTACTTC
CASSYPGLSYEQYF
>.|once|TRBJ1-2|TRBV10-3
TGTGCCATCAGTGAGTGGGGGGAAGGTAGAAACTATGGCTACACCTTC
CAISEWGEGRNYGYTF
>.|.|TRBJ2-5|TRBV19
TGTGCCAGTAGTATACGGCAGGGTAGCTTCCAAGAGACCCAGTACTTC
CASSIRQGSFQETQYF
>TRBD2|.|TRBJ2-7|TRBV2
TGTGCCAGCAGCGCCGGACTAGCGGGGAACACCTACGAGCAGTACTTC
CASSAGLAGNTYEQYF
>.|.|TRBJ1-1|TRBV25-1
TGTGCCAGCAGGGAGAACACTGAAGCTTTCTTT
CASRENTEAFF
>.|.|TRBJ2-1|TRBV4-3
TGCGCCAGCAGCCAAGAGGGGCAGTACAATGAGCAGTTCTTC
CASSQEGQYNEQFF
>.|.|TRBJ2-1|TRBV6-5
TGTGCCAGCAGTTATCAGGGCTACAATGAGCAGTTCTTC
CASSYQGYNEQFF
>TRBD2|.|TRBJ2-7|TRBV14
TGTGCCAGCAGCCAAGTTTCAGCGGGAGGTGCCTGGCTTGGCTACGAGCAGTACTTC
CASSQVSAGGAWLGYEQYF
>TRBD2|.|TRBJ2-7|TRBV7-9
TGTGCCAGCAGCTTAAGCGGGGGGGGACAGACCTACGAGCAGTACTTC
CASSLSGGGQTYEQYF
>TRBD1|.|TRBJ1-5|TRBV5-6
TGTGCCAGCAGTTATAGGACAGGGGGAGATCAGCCCCAGCATTTT
CASSYRTGGDQPQHF
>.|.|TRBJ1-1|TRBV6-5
TGTGCCAGCAGTTACCAGGGAGTCGAGGGTGAAGCTTTCTTT
CASSYQGVEGEAFF
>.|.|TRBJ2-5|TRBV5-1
TGCGCCAGCAGCTTGGGGCAGGGGATCCCAGAGACCCAGTACTTC
CASSLGQGIPETQYF
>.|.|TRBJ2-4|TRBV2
TGTGCCAGCAGTGAAAACCTGGCACTAGCCAAAAACATTCAGTACTTC
CASSENLALAKNIQYF
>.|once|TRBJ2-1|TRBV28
TGTGCCAGCAGTCTAGGGGACAATGAGCAGTTCTTC
CASSLGDNEQFF
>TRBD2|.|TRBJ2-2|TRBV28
TGTGCCAGCAGTTTCCTTATCGCGGGAGCCGGGGAGCTGTTTTTT
CASSFLIAGAGELFF
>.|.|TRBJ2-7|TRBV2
TGTGCCAGCAGTCCGGCATCCTACTACGAGCAGTACTTC
CASSPASYYEQYF
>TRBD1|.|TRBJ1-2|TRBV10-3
TGTGCCACCCTGCCGGGACAGGGAAGTGGGACTGGCTACACCTTC
CATLPGQGSGTGYTF